Shown below are 28 T cell receptor beta chains from a single sample sequenced in a study of CD8+ T cells in alopecia areata. Treatment noted: oral pan-JAK inhibitor, 5-10 mg twice daily. RNA was isolated and reverse transcribed to cDNA, the sequencing template. Profiling relied on immunoSEQ multiplex PCR, and the TCRdb table lists in-frame clones only, not all of them. The repertoire holds about 260,000 clones, with around 64% as singletons. The specimen comprised CD4+ T cells sorted from blood, sampled between weeks 51 and 52, from a patient treated with tofacitinib. These receptor sequences come from a human donor with alopecia areata.

This clone was observed a few times. The chain recombines TRBV30 with TRBJ2-2; D is perhaps TRBD1 (5 bases). The V end lost 3 bases, the J end lost 7 bases, and 21 bases lay between the germline ends. The CDR3 sequence is 16 residues long. Germline V gene sequence: CDR1 GTSNPN, CDR2 SVGIG (reference sequence). CDR3 sequence reads: CAWRFKLQGRVGELFF. CDR3 DNA sequence: TGTGCCTGGAGATTTAAGTTGCAGGGTCGGGTCGGGGAGCTGTTTTTT.

The V and J genes are TRBV29-1 and TRBJ2-5; TRBD2 agrees at 8 bases. Germline V lookup: CDR1 SQVTM, CDR2 ANQGSEA. The CDR3 covers 15 residues. The V gene end was trimmed by 6 bases and the J gene end by 2 bases; junction bases not matched to a gene: 11. The CDR3, as DNA: TGCAGCGTGCGCCTGGCGCGGGGGGCTCAAGAGACCCAGTACTTC. This sequence encodes CSVRLARGAQETQYF.

This chain joins TRBV9 and TRBJ2-1; 7 bases align to TRBD2. The CDR3 has 14 amino acids. CDR1 and CDR2 (germline): SGDLS, YYNGEE. Trimming took 5 bases from V and 4 from J; bases not matched to a gene: 6. The chain's CDR3 is CASSRAGVYNEQFF. The DNA for the CDR3 is TGTGCCAGCAGTCGGGCGGGGGTGTACAATGAGCAGTTCTTC.

The chain uses TRBV9 and TRBJ2-1; 9 bases fit TRBD1. Per germline, CDR1 SGDLS and CDR2 YYNGEE. V dropped 0 bases and J dropped 6; count of bases not matched to a gene: 7. The CDR3 runs 16 residues. Here the CDR3 DNA reads TGTGCCAGCAGCGTAGACTTGGACAGGGGACTCAATGAGCAGTTCTTC. It translates to CASSVDLDRGLNEQFF.

This clone was counted once. The chain employs TRBV27 and TRBJ2-7; 7 nucleotides align to TRBD1. V lost 6 bases to trimming and J lost 3 bases; unmatched junction nucleotides: 11. This CDR3 contains 15 residues. Germline loops: CDR1 MNHEY, CDR2 SMNVEV (reference sequence). The chain's CDR3 is CASSLIRDRIYEQYF. The DNA of the CDR3 is TGTGCCAGCAGCCTGATCCGGGACAGAATCTACGAGCAGTACTTC.

This clone was found once. This sequence joins TRBV27 and TRBJ2-7; tentatively, D is TRBD2 (5 bases). The CDR3 loop spans 13 amino acids. With 6 bases removed from V and 5 bases from J, the gap between germline ends came to 14 bases. Germline CDR1 and CDR2: MNHEY and SMNVEV (reference sequence). CDR3 in DNA: TGTGCCAGCAGCCTAGCAGGCATCCACGAGCAGTACTTC. Its protein product is CASSLAGIHEQYF.

For the CDR3, the DNA is TGTGCCAGCAGCCAAGGGCTGAGGAACGAGCAGTACTTC. It specifies CASSQGLRNEQYF. The chain carries TRBV7-9 and TRBJ2-7; D gene uncertain. The CDR3 has 13 residues. Looked up from germline, CDR1 is SEHNR and CDR2 is FQNEAQ (reference sequence). Between the trimmed V and J ends, which lost 5 bases and 5 bases, there was a span of 13 bases.

The chain is built from TRBV6-1 and TRBJ2-3, with TRBD2 matching 8 bases. The germline V gene encodes CDR1 MNHNS and CDR2 SASEGT. V gave up 8 bases and J gave up 5 bases; unmatched junction bases: 9. The CDR3 spans 14 residues. The CDR3: CASGAGVAGDTQYF. DNA of the CDR3: TGTGCCAGCGGAGCGGGGGTAGCCGGAGATACGCAGTATTTT.

This clone was picked up a small number of times. The V and J genes are TRBV5-4 and TRBJ1-6; D is unclear. This CDR3 region has 11 residues. V lost 4 bases, J lost 13 bases, and 9 bases lay in between. In germline, CDR1 is SGHNT, CDR2 YYREEE (reference sequence). The CDR3 DNA sequence: TGTGCCAGCAGCCCCGAGGCGCCCCTCCACTTT. This codes for CASSPEAPLHF. The full variable domain, in which reference TRBV5-4 and TRBJ1-6 provide the parts outside the CDR3, is ETGVTQSPTHLIKTRGQQVTLRCSSQSGHNTVSWYQQALGQGPQFIFQYYREEENGRGNFPPRFSGLQFPNYSSELNVNALELDDSALYLCASSPEAPLHFGNGTRLTVT.

This sequence joins TRBV25-1 and TRBJ2-7, with D perhaps TRBD2 (5 bases). CDR1 and CDR2 from the germline V gene are MGHDK and SYGVNS. The germline V and J ends were trimmed by 7 bases and 3 bases, with 13 bases remaining between them. There are 13 residues in the CDR3. In nucleotides, the CDR3 is TGTGCCAGCACTCGGGGAGAGGGCTACGAGCAGTACTTC. Protein product: CASTRGEGYEQYF.

Worth noting for this clone: A read error may account for a junction end that differs from germline. The chain joins TRBV29-1 to TRBJ1-4; a weak D match, TRBD1 (5 bases). Germline CDR1 SQVTM, CDR2 ANQGSEA. This CDR3 comprises 14 residues. The CDR3 DNA reads as TGCAGCGTGGAAGGCAGGGCGCGAGGTGAAAAACTGTTTTTT. Translating it yields CSVEGRARGEKLFF.

The chain is built from TRBV5-6 and TRBJ2-1; 13 nucleotides line up with TRBD2. V dropped 4 bases and J dropped 0; count of bases not matched to a gene: 10. The germline CDR1 and CDR2 sequences are SGHDT and YYEEEE. This CDR3 comprises 19 residues. The CDR3 coding sequence is TGTGCCAGCAGCCGAAGACTAGCGGGGGGCCCGAGCTCCTACAATGAGCAGTTCTTC. It specifies CASSRRLAGGPSSYNEQFF.

The chain uses TRBV7-3 and TRBJ2-2; 7 bases match TRBD1. Per the germline V gene, CDR1 is SGHTA and CDR2 is FQGTGA. The junction had 13 bases not matched to a gene; V was cut back by 5 bases and J by 4 bases. The CDR3 runs to 17 residues. The CDR3 sequence is CASSRPPGTDSTGELFF. Here the CDR3 DNA reads TGTGCCAGCAGCCGACCCCCAGGGACAGATTCCACCGGGGAGCTGTTTTTT. Full variable domain (missing parts from reference TRBV7-3 and TRBJ2-2): GAGVSQTPSNKVTEKGKYVELRCDPISGHTALYWYRQSLGQGPEFLIYFQGTGAADDSGLPNDRFFAVRPEGSVSTLKIQRTERGDSAVYLCASSRPPGTDSTGELFFGEGSRLTVL.

CDR3 DNA: TGTGCCAGCAGCCTCCAGGGGTCTGGCACAGATACGCAGTATTTT. This gives the protein CASSLQGSGTDTQYF. V is TRBV7-3 and J is TRBJ2-3, with D possibly TRBD1 on 6 matching bases. This CDR3 has 15 amino acids. Deletions cut 5 bases from V and 1 base from J, with 13 bases between. Germline V gene lookup returns CDR1 SGHTA and CDR2 FQGTGA.

The count of this clone is one. The J gene is TRBJ2-1, the V gene TRBV5-1; a weak D match, TRBD1 (5 bases). V dropped 6 bases and J dropped 3 bases, with 13 bases sitting between them. This CDR3 is built from 14 residues. Germline values: CDR1 SGHRS, CDR2 YFSETQ. The CDR3 DNA follows: TGCGCCAGCAAAGTTGACAGCATCTACAATGAGCAGTTCTTC. As protein: CASKVDSIYNEQFF.

J is TRBJ1-1 and V is TRBV5-1; no clear D gene. This CDR3 has 14 amino acids. V lost 4 bases, J lost 5 bases, and 15 bases lay in between. Per the germline V gene, CDR1 is SGHRS and CDR2 is YFSETQ. CDR3 nucleotide sequence: TGCGCCAGCAGCCCGCGGGAGGGCTGGACTGAAGCTTTCTTT. Residues: CASSPREGWTEAFF.

This clone came up a few times. This rearrangement joins TRBV30 to TRBJ2-5; 8 bases map to TRBD1. Trimming took 4 bases from V and 2 from J; bases not matched to a gene: 9. In germline, CDR1 is GTSNPN, CDR2 SVGIG (reference sequence). The CDR3 has 15 residues. CDR3 protein: CAWTAGTGIQETQYF. DNA of the CDR3: TGTGCCTGGACGGCCGGGACAGGCATACAAGAGACCCAGTACTTC.

The V call is TRBV11-2, the J call TRBJ2-1; D gene unclear. This CDR3 has 13 residues. In germline, CDR1 is SGHAT, CDR2 FQNNGV. Trimming removed 2 bases from V and 4 bases from J, with 6 bases in between. In DNA form, the CDR3 reads TGTGCCAGCAGCTTAATAGAGTACAATGAGCAGTTCTTC. Encoded protein: CASSLIEYNEQFF. Using reference TRBV11-2 and TRBJ2-1 for the parts outside the CDR3, the full variable domain is EAGVAQSPRYKIIEKRQSVAFWCNPISGHATLYWYQQILGQGPKLLIQFQNNGVVDDSQLPKDRFSAERLKGVDSTLKIQPAKLEDSAVYLCASSLIEYNEQFFGPGTRLTVL.

The chain uses TRBV6-6 and TRBJ1-4, with D possibly being TRBD1 (5 bases). Trimming shortened V by 7 bases and J by 4 bases, and 16 bases separated the two germline ends. The CDR3 loop spans 15 amino acids. Germline lookup yields CDR1 MNHNY and CDR2 SVGAGI (reference sequence). The CDR3 nucleotides read TGTGCCAGCATCCTGAGAGACAGTTATAATGAAAAACTGTTTTTT. It translates to CASILRDSYNEKLFF.

The chain carries TRBV6-5 and TRBJ2-1; tentative D call: TRBD2 (6 bases). The ends were cut back, 8 bases at V and 4 bases at J, with 18 bases in the middle. Germline assignment: CDR1 MNHEY and CDR2 SVGAGI. There are 15 residues in the CDR3. CDR3 sequence (DNA): TGTGCCAGCGCAGGAGAGGCGGGGCCGTACAATGAGCAGTTCTTC. This encodes CASAGEAGPYNEQFF.

The chain recombines TRBV6-5 with TRBJ1-2; D call uncertain. Trimming removed 0 bases from V and 6 bases from J, with 11 bases in between. This CDR3 contains 14 residues. Germline V gives CDR1 MNHEY, CDR2 SVGAGI. CDR3 sequence reads: CASSYSLGKDGYTF. The CDR3 DNA is TGTGCCAGCAGTTACTCCTTAGGAAAGGATGGCTACACCTTC.

The count of this clone is one. The chain employs TRBV27 and TRBJ1-2; 7 positions match TRBD1. Trimming took 3 bases from V and 7 from J; bases not matched to a gene: 8. The V gene's germline CDR1 is MNHEY and CDR2 SMNVEV (reference sequence). The CDR3 runs 14 residues. CDR3 residues: CASSLRGGVRGYTF. The CDR3 DNA reads as TGTGCCAGCAGTTTGAGAGGGGGCGTACGTGGCTACACCTTC.

The table lists this clone with a few counts. The rearrangement uses TRBV9 and TRBJ2-5; tentative D call: TRBD2 (7 bases). CDR1 is SGDLS, CDR2 YYNGEE, per germline. CDR3 length equals 16 residues. The germline V and J ends were trimmed by 0 bases and 5 bases, with 17 bases remaining between them. The CDR3 spells CASSVEGRGQGETQYF. As DNA, the CDR3 is TGTGCCAGCAGCGTAGAAGGGCGGGGGCAAGGGGAGACCCAGTACTTC.

The chain employs TRBV11-2 and TRBJ2-7; D might be TRBD1 (5 bases). This CDR3 is built from 14 residues. Trimming took off 1 base at V and 3 bases at J, with 10 bases between the two ends. The germline gives CDR1 SGHAT, CDR2 FQNNGV. The CDR3 region is CASSLARAFYEQYF. CDR3 coding DNA: TGTGCCAGCAGCTTAGCCAGGGCCTTCTACGAGCAGTACTTC. Full variable domain (rest looked up from reference TRBV11-2 and TRBJ2-7): EAGVAQSPRYKIIEKRQSVAFWCNPISGHATLYWYQQILGQGPKLLIQFQNNGVVDDSQLPKDRFSAERLKGVDSTLKIQPAKLEDSAVYLCASSLARAFYEQYFGPGTRLTVT.

This clone was seen more than once but under ten times. The chain carries TRBV29-1 and TRBJ1-2; 10 nucleotides agree with TRBD1. The CDR3 spans 13 residues. The V segment lost 5 bases and the J segment 4 bases; nucleotides outside the gene matches: 4. CDR1 is SQVTM, CDR2 ANQGSEA, per germline. The CDR3 nucleotides are TGCAGCGTTACGGGACAGGGGATCTATGGCTACACCTTC. This translates into CSVTGQGIYGYTF.

The chain is built from TRBV30 and TRBJ1-1; no clear D gene. V dropped 3 bases and J dropped 4 bases, with 6 bases sitting between them. The CDR3 consists of 11 residues. Germline V lookup: CDR1 GTSNPN, CDR2 SVGIG (reference sequence). CDR3 nucleotide sequence: TGTGCCTGGAGCGAGAGCACTGAAGCTTTCTTT. The encoded protein is CAWSESTEAFF.

The J gene is TRBJ2-7, the V gene TRBV7-9; D gene uncertain. Germline V gene lookup returns CDR1 SEHNR and CDR2 FQNEAQ (reference sequence). Trimming pared 3 bases from V and 3 bases from J, leaving 6 bases between. The CDR3 consists of 12 residues. The DNA for the CDR3 is TGTGCCAGCAGCTTGCCGAACTACGAGCAGTACTTC. It encodes CASSLPNYEQYF.

The chain is built from TRBV29-1 and TRBJ2-3, with 11 bases that match TRBD2. The CDR3 has 16 amino acids. The V gene's germline CDR1 is SQVTM and CDR2 ANQGSEA. V lost 3 bases to trimming and J lost 3 bases; unmatched junction nucleotides: 8. The CDR3 reads CSVDPASGGMTDTQYF. CDR3 DNA sequence: TGCAGCGTTGATCCTGCTAGCGGGGGGATGACAGATACGCAGTATTTT.